This TCR beta chain derives from a study of blood T cells in healthy people across ages. Regarding the study as a whole: When set beside aged donors, long-lived donors presented more naive CD4+ cells and higher diversity.

This clonotype occurred a few times. What it recognizes is unknown. The CDR3 is 15 residues long. A second PCR, run for about 7 to 11 cycles, used a sample-barcoded 5' primer plus a J-beta primer mix. The template-switch adaptor, which had 12 random nucleotides, put a tag on each cDNA molecule. In TCRdb, the 5' RACE reads were re-called with MiXCR into one record per CDR3 protein. The table has approximately 800,000 distinct CDR3 sequences, around 68% seen once; the top ten hold roughly 26%. Sequenced: blood. The rearrangement uses TRBV21-1 and TRBJ2-7. TRBV21-1 is assigned pseudogene status. The origin of this receptor is a man younger than 40 in good health. CDR3 in DNA: TGTGCCAGCAGCCTCCGGATCCGGCCTCCTTACGAGCAGTACTTC. It encodes CASSLRIRPPYEQYF.